A selection of T cell receptor beta chains follows, all from one sample in a study of T cells in Graves' hyperthyroidism and ophthalmopathy. From the multiplex PCR reads, TCRdb called clonotypes with MiXCR, one entry per CDR3 protein. The table lists about 610,000 distinct CDR3 sequences, 15% to 20% of them singletons, with less than 3.5% in the top ten. Sequencing used blood. Receptor source: a woman in her thirties or forties with Graves' ophthalmopathy. Each CDR3 is given with its conserved first and last residue. D genes are given only for firm matches. Clone size appears in some rows only: once, few, many, or a class for an expanded clone.

CASSLTGAEFEQFF TGTGCCAGCAGCTTAACCGGCGCAGAGTTTGAGCAGTTCTTC NA TRBJ2-1 few TRBV7-2
CASSLVRGGEQYF TGTGCCAGCAGCTTAGTTCGGGGGGGCGAGCAGTACTTC TRBD2 TRBJ2-7 many TRBV11-2
CSVDKAFGRTQYF TGCAGCGTTGACAAGGCATTCGGCCGGACCCAGTACTTC NA TRBJ2-5 NA TRBV29-1
CAALSSGEGATPLHF TGTGCCGCACTCAGCTCGGGGGAGGGGGCGACACCCCTCCACTTT TRBD1 TRBJ1-6 few TRBV6-1
CASSSGGLAGTYEQYF TGTGCCAGCAGCTCGGGTGGGCTAGCGGGAACCTACGAGCAGTACTTC TRBD2 TRBJ2-7 NA TRBV5-4
CASSGSLTEAFF TGTGCCAGCAGCGGGAGTCTTACTGAAGCTTTCTTT NA TRBJ1-1 few TRBV2
CASSLERGGDTQYF TGCGCCAGCAGCTTGGAGCGGGGGGGAGATACGCAGTATTTT TRBD2 TRBJ2-3 NA TRBV5-1
CSAQGDGTSYEQYF TGCAGTGCTCAGGGGGACGGGACCTCCTACGAGCAGTACTTC TRBD1 TRBJ2-7 many TRBV20-1
CASGGQFSYNEQFF TGTGCCAGTGGGGGACAGTTCTCCTACAATGAGCAGTTCTTC TRBD1 TRBJ2-1 NA TRBV6-1
CAIATGQLNTEAFF TGTGCCATCGCGACAGGGCAATTGAACACTGAAGCTTTCTTT TRBD1 TRBJ1-1 NA TRBV10-3
CASSVRGDGSREQFF TGTGCCAGCAGCGTCAGGGGGGACGGTAGCCGTGAGCAGTTCTTC NA TRBJ2-1 many TRBV3-1
CASSMRRGQETQYF TGTGCCAGCAGCATGAGACGGGGCCAAGAGACCCAGTACTTC NA TRBJ2-5 many TRBV11-2
CASAPPRLAGVNEQFF TGTGCCAGCGCTCCCCCGAGACTAGCGGGAGTAAATGAGCAGTTCTTC TRBD2 TRBJ2-1 many TRBV12-3/TRBV12-4
CASGTTGGNEKLFF TGCGCCAGCGGGACGACAGGGGGTAATGAAAAACTGTTTTTT TRBD1 TRBJ1-4 few TRBV5-1
CASSLGLAEDTDTQYF TGTGCCAGCAGTTTGGGACTAGCGGAAGACACAGATACGCAGTATTTT TRBD2 TRBJ2-3 many TRBV28
CASSAFGWLNTEAFF TGTGCCAGCAGCGCCTTTGGGTGGTTGAACACTGAAGCTTTCTTT NA TRBJ1-1 NA TRBV7-2
CASSPASVWYEQYF TGTGCCAGCAGTCCGGCTAGCGTATGGTACGAGCAGTACTTC NA TRBJ2-7 many TRBV28
CASSQGTWTDTQYF TGCGCCAGCAGCCAAGGGACATGGACAGATACGCAGTATTTT NA TRBJ2-3 many TRBV4-1
CSARPNYGYTF TGCAGTGCTAGACCTAACTATGGCTACACCTTC NA TRBJ1-2 NA TRBV20-1
CASSLGTSGNPDMQYF TGTGCCAGCAGCTTGGGGACTAGCGGAAACCCAGATATGCAGTATTTT TRBD2 TRBJ2-3 many TRBV7-9
CASSLITGLTEAFF TGTGCCAGCAGCTTGATAACAGGCCTCACTGAAGCTTTCTTT NA TRBJ1-1 many TRBV7-2
CASSRSIMTAEQYF TGTGCCAGCAGCCGATCGATTATGACGGCCGAGCAGTACTTC NA TRBJ2-7 many TRBV3-1
CAISAGGEKLFF TGTGCCATCAGTGCAGGAGGCGAAAAACTGTTTTTT NA TRBJ1-4 NA TRBV10-3
CASSKLAGTSTDTQYF TGTGCCAGCAGTAAACTAGCGGGGACGAGCACAGATACGCAGTATTTT TRBD2 TRBJ2-3 few TRBV6-2/TRBV6-3
CASIRTGYTEAFF TGTGCCAGCATTAGGACGGGGTACACTGAAGCTTTCTTT NA TRBJ1-1 many TRBV28
CASSSLGTKYF TGTGCCAGCAGTTCCTTGGGGACAAAGTACTTC NA TRBJ2-5 NA TRBV12-3/TRBV12-4
CASSLQGTDTEAFF TGTGCCAGCAGCTTACAGGGAACTGACACTGAAGCTTTCTTT NA TRBJ1-1 NA TRBV5-1
CASSPPGRLTDTQYF TGTGCCAGCAGTCCACCGGGACGACTCACAGATACGCAGTATTTT NA TRBJ2-3 many TRBV11-2
CASSLDSGASSYNERFF TGCGCCAGCAGCTTAGATAGCGGGGCGAGCTCCTACAATGAGCGGTTCTTC TRBD2 TRBJ2-1 many TRBV5-1
CASSLRQSRAQHF TGTGCCAGCAGTTTACGGCAGTCAAGAGCCCAGCATTTT NA TRBJ1-5 many TRBV28
CASSFLAATEAFF TGCGCCAGCAGCTTCTTGGCGGCCACTGAAGCTTTCTTT NA TRBJ1-1 many TRBV5-1
CASSQSTQGSYEQYF TGCGCCAGCAGCCAGAGCACCCAGGGCAGCTACGAGCAGTACTTC NA TRBJ2-7 NA TRBV4-1
CASSLGGAGPQETQYF TGTGCCAGCAGTTTAGGTGGGGCCGGGCCCCAAGAGACCCAGTACTTC NA TRBJ2-5 many TRBV28
CASSVAGGGNEQFF TGTGCCAGCAGTGTGGCGGGAGGGGGCAATGAGCAGTTCTTC TRBD2 TRBJ2-1 many TRBV2
CASSLEGVFAEAFF TGTGCCAGCAGTTTAGAGGGGGTATTCGCTGAAGCTTTCTTT NA TRBJ1-1 NA TRBV12-3/TRBV12-4
CASSARGQSNQPQHF TGTGCCAGCAGTGCCCGCGGACAGAGCAATCAGCCCCAGCATTTT NA TRBJ1-5 many TRBV2
CASLMTGKGMNTEAFF TGTGCCAGCCTAATGACAGGGAAGGGGATGAACACTGAAGCTTTCTTT TRBD1 TRBJ1-1 few TRBV11-1
CASSQVRASGTEAFF TGCGCCAGCAGCCAAGTAAGGGCCAGCGGAACTGAAGCTTTCTTT NA TRBJ1-1 few TRBV4-1
CASRERASFGGYTF TGTGCCAGCAGAGAAAGGGCCTCCTTCGGTGGCTACACCTTC NA TRBJ1-2 many TRBV2
CSAREDGLALHF TGCAGTGCTAGAGAAGACGGTTTGGCCCTCCACTTT NA TRBJ1-6 few TRBV20-1
CASSIWGANYGYTF TGTGCCAGTAGTATCTGGGGCGCTAACTATGGCTACACCTTC NA TRBJ1-2 few TRBV19
CASSLGKTQETQYF TGCGCCAGCAGCCTGGGGAAGACCCAAGAGACCCAGTACTTC NA TRBJ2-5 few TRBV5-1
CATSRVSRDDQPQHF TGTGCCACCAGCAGAGTCTCCAGGGACGATCAGCCCCAGCATTTT NA TRBJ1-5 NA TRBV15
CASSLVAASGANVLTF TGCGCCAGCAGCTTGGTGGCAGCCTCTGGGGCCAACGTCCTGACTTTC NA TRBJ2-6 NA TRBV5-1
CAWSVQEGTEAFF TGTGCCTGGAGTGTACAAGAGGGCACTGAAGCTTTCTTT NA TRBJ1-1 many TRBV30
CACRTGGIYEQHF TGTGCCTGCCGGACAGGGGGCATCTACGAGCAGCACTTC TRBD1 TRBJ2-7 NA TRBV28
CASSAIDRGRVAETQYF TGTGCCAGCAGCGCCATCGACAGGGGCAGGGTAGCGGAGACCCAGTACTTC TRBD1 TRBJ2-5 many TRBV11-1
CASSVGSDPFYGYTF TGTGCCAGCAGCGTGGGGTCAGACCCCTTCTATGGCTACACCTTC NA TRBJ1-2 NA TRBV9
CASSLGVAETQYF TGTGCCAGCAGCTTAGGAGTGGCAGAGACCCAGTACTTC NA TRBJ2-5 many TRBV11-2
CASSLDRAGPQHF TGTGCCAGCAGCTTGGACAGGGCTGGGCCCCAGCATTTT NA TRBJ1-5 NA TRBV5-6
CSARETGGGEAFF TGCAGTGCTAGGGAAACAGGGGGCGGTGAAGCTTTCTTT TRBD1 TRBJ1-1 few TRBV20-1